The 2 T cell receptor beta chains presented below share a single source sample, sequenced in a study of read filtering for tumor transcriptome and immune sequencing. Molecular barcoded adaptors covering alpha/delta and beta/gamma chains were used on about 390 ng RNA. Using its own MiXCR run on the reads, TCRdb lists one record per CDR3 protein. Among 49,000 or so distinct CDR3 sequences, roughly 12% were seen once, and the ten largest hold approximately 14%. Sequenced: a population of CD138-negative cells sorted from bone marrow. The receptors stem from a donor at least 40 years old with multiple myeloma.

This clonotype was recorded at least ten times. V gene TRBV18 combines with J gene TRBJ2-3; D uncertain. The CDR3 loop spans 13 amino acids. Germline loops: CDR1 KGHSH, CDR2 LQKENI. V was cut by 2 bases and J by 2 bases, with 5 bases left in between. The CDR3 reads CASSPFDTDTQYF. DNA of the CDR3: TGTGCCAGCTCACCATTCGACACAGATACGCAGTATTTT.

CDR3 in amino acids: CASSLWGEQPQHF. The CDR3 coding sequence is TGTGCCAGCAGCTTATGGGGGGAACAGCCCCAGCATTTT. The chain links TRBV11-2 to TRBJ1-5, with D possibly TRBD1 on 5 matching bases. The CDR3 is 13 residues long. The V end lost 2 bases, the J end lost 7 bases, and 9 bases lay between the germline ends. Germline CDR1 SGHAT, CDR2 FQNNGV. The whole variable domain, remainder taken from reference TRBV11-2 and TRBJ1-5, is EAGVAQSPRYKIIEKRQSVAFWCNPISGHATLYWYQQILGQGPKLLIQFQNNGVVDDSQLPKDRFSAERLKGVDSTLKIQPAKLEDSAVYLCASSLWGEQPQHFGDGTRLSIL.